The T cell receptor (beta chain) under discussion was sequenced for a study of blood T cell repertoires in COVID-19. Only one count was recorded for this clone. The germline V gene encodes CDR1 MNHNS and CDR2 SASEGT. The CDR3 is 16 amino acids. V lost 0 bases to trimming and J lost 4 bases, with 13 bases between them. Profiling relied on immunoSEQ multiplex PCR, and the TCRdb table lists in-frame clones only, not all of them. Among 470,000 or so clones listed, 70% to 90% were seen once. The chain has TRBV6-1 and TRBJ2-1; TRBD2 might be the D (6 bases). The clonotype comes from a human donor in a cohort sampled during active COVID-19. Sample: peripheral blood. The CDR3 region has the DNA TGTGCCAGCAGTGAAGCGCAGGGACTCGGATACAATGAGCAGTTCTTC. Protein: CASSEAQGLGYNEQFF.